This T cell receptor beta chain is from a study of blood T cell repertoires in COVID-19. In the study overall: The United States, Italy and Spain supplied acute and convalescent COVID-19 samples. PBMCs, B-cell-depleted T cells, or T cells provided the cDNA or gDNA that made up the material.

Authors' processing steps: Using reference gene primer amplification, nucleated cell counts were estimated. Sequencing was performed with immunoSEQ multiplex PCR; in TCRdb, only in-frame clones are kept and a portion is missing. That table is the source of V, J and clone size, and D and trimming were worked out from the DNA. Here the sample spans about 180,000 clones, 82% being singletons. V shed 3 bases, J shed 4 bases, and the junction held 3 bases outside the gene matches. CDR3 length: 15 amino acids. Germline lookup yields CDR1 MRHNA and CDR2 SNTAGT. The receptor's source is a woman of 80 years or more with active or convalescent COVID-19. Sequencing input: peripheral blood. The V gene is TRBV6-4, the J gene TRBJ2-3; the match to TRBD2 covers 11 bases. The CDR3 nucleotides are TGTGCCAGCAGTGAAACTAGCGGGAGTGCAGATACGCAGTATTTT. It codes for CASSETSGSADTQYF.